This T cell receptor beta chain appears in the sequencing data of a study of blood T cell repertoires in COVID-19. Overall study context: Sources were T cells, B-cell-depleted T cells, or PBMCs; the material itself was cDNA or gDNA.

In the study's own analysis: Nucleated cell number was recorded as an estimate derived from reference gene primer amplification. Some clones are missing from TCRdb's copy, which holds only in-frame ones; the method was immunoSEQ multiplex PCR. V, J and clone size derive from that table, while D and trimming were established from the DNA sequence. The data contain roughly 100,000 clones, roughly 91% of them seen just once; the ten biggest clones take up 5.1%. Per the germline V gene, CDR1 is SGDLS and CDR2 is YYNGEE. V dropped 4 bases and J dropped 5; count of bases not matched to a gene: 8. The CDR3 spans 15 residues.

This chain links TRBV9 with TRBJ1-4; 7 nucleotides match TRBD1. The clonotype comes from a human donor in a cohort sampled during active COVID-19. Input material: peripheral blood. The CDR3 spells CASSTDREGNEKLFF. CDR3 nucleotide sequence: TGTGCCAGCAGCACAGACAGGGAAGGCAATGAAAAACTGTTTTTT.